The rows below give T cell receptor beta chains drawn from one sample of a study of blood T cell repertoires in COVID-19. TCRdb's copy holds only in-frame clones and misses some; the assay was immunoSEQ multiplex PCR. The table records over 200,000 clones, about 80% of them present only once. Sequencing was done on a sample of PBMCs or T cells enriched from blood (not recorded which). The origin of the receptors is a man aged 55 to 70 who had recovered from COVID-19. The CDR3 runs from the conserved cysteine through the conserved F or W. The D gene is left open where the match is weak. Clone sizes are given selectively: once, few, many, or a class where the clone is expanded.

j_call v_call d_call clone_size cdr3_nt cdr3_aa
TRBJ1-1 TRBV7-9 - - TGTGCCAGCAGCTTAGCAGGGGAAAGGACTGAAGCTTTCTTT CASSLAGERTEAFF
TRBJ2-5 TRBV7-2 TRBD2 - TGTGCCAGCAGCTTAACTAGCGGGAGACAAGAGACCCAGTACTTC CASSLTSGRQETQYF
TRBJ1-1 TRBV7-8 - - TGTGCCAGCAGCTTAAGGGGGTATTTTTCTGAAGCTTTCTTT CASSLRGYFSEAFF
TRBJ1-6 TRBV7-9 TRBD1 - TGTGCCAGCAGCCGAACTGGACAGGGAAATTCACCCCTCCACTTT CASSRTGQGNSPLHF
TRBJ1-1 TRBV7-8 TRBD1 - TGTGCCAGCAGCTTAGAGGGGGCGAACACTGAAGCTTTCTTT CASSLEGANTEAFF
TRBJ2-5 TRBV14 TRBD1 - TGTGCCAGCAGCCAAGACAGGGGGTGGCGAGAGACCCAGTACTTC CASSQDRGWRETQYF
TRBJ2-1 TRBV4-2 TRBD1 few TGTGCCAGCAGCCAATCCCCGGTAGGGGGCGAGCTCAATGAGCAGTTCTTC CASSQSPVGGELNEQFF
TRBJ1-4 TRBV11-2 - - TGTGCCAGCAGCTTCGGGTCCCCGCGTGAAAAACTGTTTTTT CASSFGSPREKLFF
TRBJ1-5 TRBV4-3 TRBD1 - TGCGCCAGCAGCCAATTCTTGGACAGGGGGCAAAGGCCCCAGCATTTT CASSQFLDRGQRPQHF
TRBJ2-5 TRBV3-1/TRBV3-2 - - TGTGCCAGCAGCCAAGAAGTTAGCTCGGAGACCCAGTACTTC CASSQEVSSETQYF
TRBJ1-6 TRBV6-5 - - TGTGCCAGCAGTTTGACAATGATTAATTCACCCCTCCACTTT CASSLTMINSPLHF
TRBJ1-6 TRBV30 TRBD1 - TGTGCCTGGGCCGGGACAGCTAATTCACCCCTCCACTTT CAWAGTANSPLHF
TRBJ2-1 TRBV6-5 TRBD1 - TGTGCCAGCAGTACATTACAGGGGGCTTATGAGCAGTTCTTC CASSTLQGAYEQFF
TRBJ2-7 TRBV7-2 - - TGTGCCAGCAGCTTCGGAACTAGTGTGTACGAGCAGTACTTC CASSFGTSVYEQYF
TRBJ1-5 TRBV6-5 - - TGTGCCAGCAGTTCCAGGGTCAGTCAGCCCCAGCATTTT CASSSRVSQPQHF
TRBJ1-4 TRBV14 - - TGTGCCAGCAGCCAAGATAGCGGGGCGGAAAAACTGTTTTTT CASSQDSGAEKLFF
TRBJ1-2 TRBV5-5 TRBD1 - TGTGCCAGCAGCCCCCGGGACAGGGTATTGGACGGCTACACCTTC CASSPRDRVLDGYTF
TRBJ2-1 TRBV5-1 TRBD1 - TGCGCCACCACCTTGGGACAGGGCGTGGGTGAGCAGTTCTTC CATTLGQGVGEQFF
TRBJ2-3 TRBV9 TRBD2 - TGTGCCAGCAGCGAAGGGACTAGCGGGGGGTTAAGCACAGATACGCAGTATTTT CASSEGTSGGLSTDTQYF
TRBJ1-1 TRBV13 TRBD1 - TGTGCCAGCAGCCTCAACAGGGGGCGGACTGAAGCTTTCTTT CASSLNRGRTEAFF
TRBJ2-3 TRBV5-5 TRBD2 - TGTGCCAGCAGCTTGGGGGGTGCTAGCGGGGATACGCAGTATTTT CASSLGGASGDTQYF
TRBJ1-5 TRBV9 TRBD1 - TGTGCCAGCAGCGCGACCGGTGACAGGGGAATCCCCCAGCATTTT CASSATGDRGIPQHF
TRBJ2-1 TRBV7-2 - - TGTGCCTCTAGGCGGGAATATAGCTCCTACAATGAGCAGTTCTTC CASRREYSSYNEQFF
TRBJ1-1 TRBV30 - - TGTGCCTGGATTAATTGGAGGGGCCGGACTGAAGCTTTCTTT CAWINWRGRTEAFF
TRBJ2-2 TRBV19 - - TGTGCCAGTACCTGGGAGCGGGCCTCGGTCACCGGGGAGCTGTTTTTT CASTWERASVTGELFF
TRBJ2-7 TRBV5-4 - - TGTGCCAGCAGCTTTGGCAGATCTGAGCAGTACTTC CASSFGRSEQYF
TRBJ2-7 TRBV7-6 TRBD1 - TGTGCCAGCAGCTTAGCTCAGACAGGGGGCGCGGGGGCCGAGCAGTACTTC CASSLAQTGGAGAEQYF
TRBJ2-3 TRBV18 - - TGTGCCAGCTCACCAGAGAGACACGATACGCAGTATTTT CASSPERHDTQYF
TRBJ1-4 TRBV6-1 - - TGTGCCAGCAGTGATATGGAGGCCCTGGGGGGAGAAAAACTGTTTTTT CASSDMEALGGEKLFF